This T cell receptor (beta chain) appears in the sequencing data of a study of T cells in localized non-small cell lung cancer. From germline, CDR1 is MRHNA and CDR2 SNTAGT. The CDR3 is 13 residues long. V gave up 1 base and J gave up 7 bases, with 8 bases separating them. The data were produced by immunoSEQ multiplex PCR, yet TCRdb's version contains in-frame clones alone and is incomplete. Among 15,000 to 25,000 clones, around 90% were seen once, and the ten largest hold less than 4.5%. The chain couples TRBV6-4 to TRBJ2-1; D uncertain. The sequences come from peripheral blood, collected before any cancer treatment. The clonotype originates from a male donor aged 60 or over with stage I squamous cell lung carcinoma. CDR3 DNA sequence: TGTGCCAGCAGTGACTTCTGGTCAAATGAGCAGTTCTTC. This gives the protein CASSDFWSNEQFF.